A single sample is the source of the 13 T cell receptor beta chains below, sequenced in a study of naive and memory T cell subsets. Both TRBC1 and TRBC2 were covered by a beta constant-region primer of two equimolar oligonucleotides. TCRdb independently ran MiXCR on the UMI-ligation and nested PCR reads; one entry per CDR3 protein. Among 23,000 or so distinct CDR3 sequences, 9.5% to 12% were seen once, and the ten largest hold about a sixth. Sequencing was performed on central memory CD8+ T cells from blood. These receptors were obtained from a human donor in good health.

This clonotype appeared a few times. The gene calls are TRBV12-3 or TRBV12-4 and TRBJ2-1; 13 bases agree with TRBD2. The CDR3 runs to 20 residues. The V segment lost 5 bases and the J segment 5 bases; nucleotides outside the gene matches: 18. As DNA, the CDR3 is TGTGCCAGCAGTCATAAACCGGGACTAGCGGGGCAGGGGTGGCACAATGAGCAGTTCTTC. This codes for CASSHKPGLAGQGWHNEQFF.

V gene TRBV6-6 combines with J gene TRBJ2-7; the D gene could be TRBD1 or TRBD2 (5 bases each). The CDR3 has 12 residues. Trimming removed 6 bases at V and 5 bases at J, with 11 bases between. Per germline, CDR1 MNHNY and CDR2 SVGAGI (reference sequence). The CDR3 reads CASSLRDHEQYF. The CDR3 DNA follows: TGTGCCAGCAGCCTCAGGGACCACGAGCAGTACTTC.

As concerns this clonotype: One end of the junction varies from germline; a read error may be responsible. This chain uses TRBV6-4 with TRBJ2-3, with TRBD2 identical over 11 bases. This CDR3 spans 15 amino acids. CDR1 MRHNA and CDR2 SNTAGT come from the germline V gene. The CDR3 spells CASSDSSGRADMQYF. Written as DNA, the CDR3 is TGTGCCAGCAGTGACTCTAGCGGGAGGGCAGATATGCAGTATTTT.

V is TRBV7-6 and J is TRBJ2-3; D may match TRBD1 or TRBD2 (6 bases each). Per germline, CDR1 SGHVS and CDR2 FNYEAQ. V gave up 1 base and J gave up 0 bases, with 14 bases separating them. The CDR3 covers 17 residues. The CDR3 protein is CASSLVGGGTSTDTQYF. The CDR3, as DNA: TGTGCCAGCAGCTTAGTAGGCGGCGGGACAAGCACAGATACGCAGTATTTT.

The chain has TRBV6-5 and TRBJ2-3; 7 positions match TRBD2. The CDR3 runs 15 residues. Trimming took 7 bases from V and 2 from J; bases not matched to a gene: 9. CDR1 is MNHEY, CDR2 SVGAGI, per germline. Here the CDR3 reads CASNKGRVTTDTQYF. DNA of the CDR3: TGTGCCAGCAACAAGGGGAGGGTGACCACAGATACGCAGTATTTT.

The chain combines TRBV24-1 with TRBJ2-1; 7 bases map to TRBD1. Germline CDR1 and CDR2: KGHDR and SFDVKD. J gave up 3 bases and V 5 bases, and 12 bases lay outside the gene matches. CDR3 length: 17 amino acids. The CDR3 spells CATSGPGTGTDYNEQFF. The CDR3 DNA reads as TGTGCCACCAGTGGTCCGGGGACCGGGACAGACTACAATGAGCAGTTCTTC.

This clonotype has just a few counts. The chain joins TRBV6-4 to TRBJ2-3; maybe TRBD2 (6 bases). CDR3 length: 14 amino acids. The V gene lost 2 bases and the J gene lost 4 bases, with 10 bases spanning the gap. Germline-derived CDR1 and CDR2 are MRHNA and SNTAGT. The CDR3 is CASSDGGTADTQYF. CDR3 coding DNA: TGTGCCAGCAGTGACGGAGGGACCGCAGATACGCAGTATTTT.

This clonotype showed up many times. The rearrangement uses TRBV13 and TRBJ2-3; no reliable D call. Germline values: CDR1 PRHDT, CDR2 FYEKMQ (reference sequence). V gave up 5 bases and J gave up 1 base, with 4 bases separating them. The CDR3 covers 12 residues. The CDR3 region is CASSTRTDTQYF. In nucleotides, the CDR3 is TGTGCCAGCAGCACGCGCACAGATACGCAGTATTTT.

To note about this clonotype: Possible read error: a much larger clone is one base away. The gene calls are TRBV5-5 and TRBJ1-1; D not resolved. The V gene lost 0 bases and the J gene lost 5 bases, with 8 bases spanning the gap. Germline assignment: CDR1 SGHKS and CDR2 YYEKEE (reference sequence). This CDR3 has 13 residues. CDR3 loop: CASSLVTATEAFF. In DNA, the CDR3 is TGTGCCAGCAGCTTGGTGACTGCGACTGAAGCTTTCTTT.

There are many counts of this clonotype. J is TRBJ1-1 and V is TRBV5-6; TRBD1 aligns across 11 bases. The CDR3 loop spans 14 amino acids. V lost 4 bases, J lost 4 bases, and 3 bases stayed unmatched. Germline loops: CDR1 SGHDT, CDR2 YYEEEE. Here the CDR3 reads CASSQGTGGTEAFF. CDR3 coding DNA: TGTGCCAGCAGCCAAGGGACAGGGGGCACTGAAGCTTTCTTT.

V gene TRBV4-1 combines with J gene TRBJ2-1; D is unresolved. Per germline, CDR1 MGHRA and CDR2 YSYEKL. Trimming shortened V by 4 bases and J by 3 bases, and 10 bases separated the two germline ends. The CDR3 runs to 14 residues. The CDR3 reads CASSPEPNYNEQFF. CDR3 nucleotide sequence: TGCGCCAGCAGCCCTGAACCAAACTACAATGAGCAGTTCTTC.

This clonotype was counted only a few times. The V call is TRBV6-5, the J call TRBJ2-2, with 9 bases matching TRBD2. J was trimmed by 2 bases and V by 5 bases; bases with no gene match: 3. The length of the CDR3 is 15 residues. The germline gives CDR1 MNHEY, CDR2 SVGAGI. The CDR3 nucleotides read TGTGCCAGCAGTCCGGGACTAGCCAACACCGGGGAGCTGTTTTTT. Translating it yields CASSPGLANTGELFF.

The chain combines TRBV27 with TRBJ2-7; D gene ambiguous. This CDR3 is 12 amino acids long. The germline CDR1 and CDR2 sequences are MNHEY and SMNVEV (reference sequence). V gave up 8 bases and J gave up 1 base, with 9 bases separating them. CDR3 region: CASFSVSYEQYF. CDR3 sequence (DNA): TGTGCCAGCTTCTCAGTGTCCTACGAGCAGTACTTC.